Each of the 25 T cell receptor beta chains below was sequenced from the same sample in a study of blood T cell repertoires in COVID-19. This table comes from immunoSEQ multiplex PCR, and its TCRdb copy is limited to in-frame clones, with some not included. The sample has roughly 230,000 clones; roughly 84% are singletons. Specimen: peripheral blood. These TCRs come from a woman in her forties or fifties with acute or convalescent COVID-19.

The chain joins TRBV2 to TRBJ1-2; TRBD1 aligns across 8 bases. The CDR3 has 14 amino acids. Germline lookup yields CDR1 SNHLY and CDR2 FYNNEI. With 6 bases clipped from V and 2 bases from J, the junction kept 5 bases outside the gene matches. The CDR3 DNA is TGTGCCAGCAGGGAGGACAGGGTAAACTATGGCTACACCTTC. Residues: CASREDRVNYGYTF.

This clone was picked up one time. This chain connects TRBV28 to TRBJ2-5; D is uncertain. The V end was cut by 9 bases, the J end by 5 bases, with 19 bases between. Per the germline V gene, CDR1 is MDHEN and CDR2 is SYDVKM. The CDR3 is 14 amino acids. DNA of the CDR3: TGTGCCAGTTTAACAAACACCTCCTGGGAGACCCAGTACTTC. Translation: CASLTNTSWETQYF.

This clone was counted a few times. The rearrangement links TRBV27 to TRBJ2-1, with D possibly being TRBD1 (6 bases). CDR1 MNHEY and CDR2 SMNVEV come from the germline V gene (reference sequence). Trimming took 5 bases from V and 5 from J, leaving 10 bases between them. The CDR3 has 13 amino acids. The CDR3 spells CASSTGSDNEQFF. The CDR3 bases are TGTGCCAGCAGTACAGGGTCGGACAATGAGCAGTTCTTC.

This chain connects TRBV7-8 to TRBJ2-7; no firm D call. Germline assignment: CDR1 SGHVS and CDR2 FQNEAQ. V was shortened by 5 bases and J by 3 bases, with 8 bases between the two germline ends. The CDR3 is 12 residues long. The CDR3, as DNA: TGTGCCAGCAGCCGTACCTACTACGAGCAGTACTTC. Translated, it gives CASSRTYYEQYF.

The rearrangement uses TRBV6-5 and TRBJ1-1, with TRBD1 as a possible D gene (5 bases). Germline CDR1 reads MNHEY; CDR2 reads SVGAGI. The V and J ends lost 6 bases and 2 bases respectively, with 13 bases between them. CDR3 length: 14 residues. Here the CDR3 DNA reads TGTGCCAGCAGACCGACAGTTTATAACACTGAAGCTTTCTTT. This encodes CASRPTVYNTEAFF.

The chain links TRBV7-9 to TRBJ1-1; 7 nucleotides align to TRBD1. Germline V gene sequence: CDR1 SEHNR, CDR2 FQNEAQ (reference sequence). The CDR3 covers 14 residues. With V trimmed by 5 bases and J by 2 bases, 5 bases remained unmatched. The DNA of the CDR3 is TGTGCCAGCAGCGAGGGACAGATAAACACTGAAGCTTTCTTT. It encodes CASSEGQINTEAFF.

The rearrangement uses TRBV28 and TRBJ2-1; 11 bases are shared with TRBD1. In germline, CDR1 is MDHEN, CDR2 SYDVKM. V lost 4 bases and J lost 4; bases outside the gene matches: 6. The CDR3 is 16 residues long. The CDR3 loop reads CASSYWTGGAYNEQFF. For the CDR3, the DNA is TGTGCCAGCAGTTACTGGACAGGGGGCGCTTACAATGAGCAGTTCTTC.

This sequence joins TRBV9 and TRBJ1-2; D is perhaps TRBD1 (5 bases). The CDR3 is made up of 13 amino acids. Germline CDR1 reads SGDLS; CDR2 reads YYNGEE. The V end lost 3 bases, the J end lost 2 bases, and 8 bases lay between the germline ends. CDR3 amino acids: CASSATGNYGYTF. CDR3 nucleotides: TGTGCCAGCAGCGCCACAGGAAACTATGGCTACACCTTC.

This chain uses TRBV7-9 with TRBJ2-7, with D uncertain. V gave up 5 bases and J gave up 5 bases, with 13 bases separating them. CDR3 length: 13 residues. CDR1 and CDR2 from the germline V gene are SEHNR and FQNEAQ (reference sequence). The CDR3 sequence is CASSPRYLNEQYF. The CDR3 DNA reads TGTGCCAGCAGCCCCCGGTACCTCAACGAGCAGTACTTC. The full variable domain, rest sourced from reference TRBV7-9 and TRBJ2-7, is DTGVSQNPRHKITKRGQNVTFRCDPISEHNRLYWYRQTLGQGPEFLTYFQNEAQLEKSRLLSDRFSAERPKGSFSTLEIQRTEQGDSAMYLCASSPRYLNEQYFGPGTRLTVT.

The V gene is TRBV3-1 (or the pseudogene TRBV3-2), the J gene TRBJ1-3; D is ambiguous. The CDR3 has 12 residues. The V end was cut by 4 bases, the J end by 3 bases, with 4 bases between. Looked up from germline, CDR1 is LGHDT and CDR2 is YNNKEL (reference sequence). Here the CDR3 DNA reads TGTGCCAGCAGCCTCCATGGAAACACCATATATTTT. The encoded protein is CASSLHGNTIYF.

The CDR3 is CASSLFRGEKLFF. CDR3 DNA: TGTGCCAGCAGCCTTTTCAGGGGTGAAAAACTGTTTTTT. V and J are TRBV12-3 or TRBV12-4 and TRBJ1-4, with D possibly matching TRBD1 (6 bases). There are 13 residues in the CDR3. V was clipped by 6 bases and J by 7 bases, with 12 bases between them.

The V and J genes are TRBV12-5 and TRBJ1-5, with D uncertain. Trimming pared 6 bases from V and 0 bases from J, leaving 9 bases between. Germline lookup yields CDR1 LGHNT and CDR2 FRNRAP. This CDR3 comprises 14 residues. The CDR3 region is CASGPGDSNQPQHF. CDR3 sequence (DNA): TGTGCTAGTGGCCCCGGGGATAGCAATCAGCCCCAGCATTTT.

The rearrangement joins TRBV27 to TRBJ1-4; the D is unclear. Trimming stripped 7 bases from V and 4 bases from J, with 13 bases between. This CDR3 is built from 14 residues. Per the germline V gene, CDR1 is MNHEY and CDR2 is SMNVEV (reference sequence). The CDR3 loop reads CASKSEIFNEKLFF. DNA for the CDR3: TGTGCCAGCAAAAGCGAGATTTTTAATGAAAAACTGTTTTTT.

The gene calls are TRBV4-1 and TRBJ2-7; D remains ambiguous. Trimming took 4 bases from V and 6 from J, leaving 7 bases between them. CDR3 length: 11 amino acids. The V gene's germline CDR1 is MGHRA and CDR2 YSYEKL. CDR3 DNA: TGCGCCAGCAGCCCCACTTGCGAGCAGTACTTC. This gives the protein CASSPTCEQYF.

This clone has more than one count but fewer than ten. V and J are TRBV5-1 and TRBJ2-2; TRBD1 aligns across 7 bases. Germline V CDR1 and CDR2: SGHRS, YFSETQ. This CDR3 is 15 amino acids long. Trimming took 4 bases from V and 2 from J; bases not matched to a gene: 5. CDR3 loop: CASSPGTVNTGELFF. The CDR3 DNA reads as TGCGCCAGCAGCCCAGGGACAGTAAACACCGGGGAGCTGTTTTTT.

The chain has TRBV19 and TRBJ2-1; 9 nucleotides agree with TRBD1. Per germline, CDR1 LNHDA and CDR2 SQIVND (reference sequence). This CDR3 has 18 amino acids. V lost 2 bases to trimming and J lost 9 bases; unmatched junction nucleotides: 17. CDR3: CASSIFKWNRGQVGEQFF. For the CDR3, the DNA is TGTGCCAGTAGTATATTTAAGTGGAACAGGGGGCAAGTGGGTGAGCAGTTCTTC.

In regard to this clone: The same CDR3 arises from other DNA sequences in this sample as well. The rearrangement joins TRBV11-2 to TRBJ1-1; possible D gene TRBD1, 5 bases. The CDR3 totals 13 residues. The V and J ends lost 5 bases and 3 bases respectively, with 10 bases between them. CDR1 and CDR2 from the germline V gene are SGHAT and FQNNGV. The CDR3 DNA follows: TGTGCCAGCAGCCTCGACAGAGACACTGAAGCTTTCTTT. This gives the protein CASSLDRDTEAFF.

The chain couples TRBV6-5 to TRBJ1-2; the match to TRBD1 covers 7 bases. This CDR3 is 15 amino acids long. V lost 11 bases and J lost 5; bases outside the gene matches: 17. Looked up from germline, CDR1 is MNHEY and CDR2 is SVGAGI. CDR3 residues: CADRETGRFNYGYTF. In nucleotides, the CDR3 is TGTGCCGACAGAGAGACAGGGAGGTTTAATTATGGCTACACCTTC.

This clone showed up just once. CDR3 bases: TGTGCCAGCAGTTTATCGATTTACGGGGGTACTGAAGCTTTCTTT. This codes for CASSLSIYGGTEAFF. The chain combines TRBV27 with TRBJ1-1, with a weak D call TRBD1 (5 bases). The germline CDR1 and CDR2 sequences are MNHEY and SMNVEV (reference sequence). This CDR3 has 15 amino acids. V lost 0 bases to trimming and J lost 5 bases, with 13 bases between them.

This sequence joins TRBV5-1 and TRBJ2-1; perhaps TRBD2 as D (6 bases). The CDR3 runs 14 residues. Trimming left V 1 base short and J 12 bases short, with 17 bases between. Germline V gene sequence: CDR1 SGHRS, CDR2 YFSETQ. The CDR3 loop reads CASSLTSREPAQFF. CDR3 nucleotides: TGCGCCAGCAGCTTGACTTCTCGGGAGCCAGCGCAGTTCTTC.

DNA of the CDR3: TGTGCCAGCGGAGACAGGGGGCGTTGGACTGAAGCTTTCTTT. It specifies CASGDRGRWTEAFF. The chain recombines TRBV27 with TRBJ1-1, with 10 bases identical to TRBD1. CDR1 MNHEY and CDR2 SMNVEV come from the germline V gene (reference sequence). CDR3 length equals 14 residues. V lost 8 bases to trimming and J lost 5 bases; unmatched junction nucleotides: 8.

The gene calls are TRBV9 and TRBJ2-3; 7 bases map to TRBD2. CDR1 and CDR2 from the germline V gene are SGDLS and YYNGEE. V shed 3 bases, J shed 4 bases, and the junction held 11 bases outside the gene matches. The CDR3 is made up of 16 amino acids. Here the CDR3 DNA reads TGTGCCAGCAGCGCCGTCGACGGGGGGTTGGCAGATACGCAGTATTTT. Protein sequence: CASSAVDGGLADTQYF.

The V and J genes are TRBV9 and TRBJ1-2; 7 bases align to TRBD1. Unmatched junction bases numbered 12, after V lost 2 bases and J lost 8 bases. In germline, CDR1 is SGDLS, CDR2 YYNGEE. The CDR3 has 15 amino acids. CDR3 sequence reads: CASSVNRGGYGGYTF. The CDR3 DNA reads TGTGCCAGCAGCGTTAACAGGGGTGGGTACGGAGGCTACACCTTC.

The V call is TRBV5-1, the J call TRBJ2-1, with D possibly being TRBD1 (7 bases). This CDR3 spans 15 amino acids. Germline CDR1 is SGHRS and CDR2 is YFSETQ. Trimming stripped 2 bases from V and 3 bases from J, with 12 bases between. The chain's CDR3 is CASSFQGEDYNEQFF. As DNA, the CDR3 is TGCGCCAGCAGCTTCCAGGGGGAGGACTACAATGAGCAGTTCTTC.

This clone was detected a few times. This chain connects TRBV30 to TRBJ1-2; a possible D gene is TRBD1 (5 bases). The V end lost 3 bases, the J end lost 2 bases, and 16 bases lay between the germline ends. The CDR3 totals 15 residues. CDR1 is GTSNPN, CDR2 SVGIG, per germline (reference sequence). CDR3 nucleotide sequence: TGTGCCTGGAGCGCCGGGACTCTATCGAACTATGGCTACACCTTC. This gives the protein CAWSAGTLSNYGYTF.